This TCR beta chain is from a study of blood T cell repertoires in COVID-19. Turning to the study itself: The study drew acute and convalescent COVID-19 samples from the United States, Italy and Spain. Sample material is recorded as cDNA or gDNA derived from T cells, B-cell-depleted T cells, or PBMCs.

CDR3 size: 12 residues. With 4 bases removed from V and 4 bases from J, the gap between germline ends came to 9 bases. Germline V lookup: CDR1 SGHTS, CDR2 YDEGEE. As processed by the authors: The assay estimated nucleated cells by amplifying reference gene primers. Here immunoSEQ multiplex PCR was the method, and the copy in TCRdb shows in-frame clones only, minus some. That table gives V, J and clone size, and the DNA gave D and trimming. The top ten clones hold around 4.4% of a sample with roughly 110,000 clones, 84% of them seen once. A single count supports this clone. The TCR sequence derives from a human donor in a cohort sampled during active COVID-19. Sequencing was performed on peripheral blood. The chain joins TRBV5-8 to TRBJ2-7, with D perhaps TRBD2 (6 bases). The CDR3 loop reads CASSPGAYEQYF. The CDR3 bases are TGTGCCAGCAGCCCGGGAGCTTACGAGCAGTACTTC.